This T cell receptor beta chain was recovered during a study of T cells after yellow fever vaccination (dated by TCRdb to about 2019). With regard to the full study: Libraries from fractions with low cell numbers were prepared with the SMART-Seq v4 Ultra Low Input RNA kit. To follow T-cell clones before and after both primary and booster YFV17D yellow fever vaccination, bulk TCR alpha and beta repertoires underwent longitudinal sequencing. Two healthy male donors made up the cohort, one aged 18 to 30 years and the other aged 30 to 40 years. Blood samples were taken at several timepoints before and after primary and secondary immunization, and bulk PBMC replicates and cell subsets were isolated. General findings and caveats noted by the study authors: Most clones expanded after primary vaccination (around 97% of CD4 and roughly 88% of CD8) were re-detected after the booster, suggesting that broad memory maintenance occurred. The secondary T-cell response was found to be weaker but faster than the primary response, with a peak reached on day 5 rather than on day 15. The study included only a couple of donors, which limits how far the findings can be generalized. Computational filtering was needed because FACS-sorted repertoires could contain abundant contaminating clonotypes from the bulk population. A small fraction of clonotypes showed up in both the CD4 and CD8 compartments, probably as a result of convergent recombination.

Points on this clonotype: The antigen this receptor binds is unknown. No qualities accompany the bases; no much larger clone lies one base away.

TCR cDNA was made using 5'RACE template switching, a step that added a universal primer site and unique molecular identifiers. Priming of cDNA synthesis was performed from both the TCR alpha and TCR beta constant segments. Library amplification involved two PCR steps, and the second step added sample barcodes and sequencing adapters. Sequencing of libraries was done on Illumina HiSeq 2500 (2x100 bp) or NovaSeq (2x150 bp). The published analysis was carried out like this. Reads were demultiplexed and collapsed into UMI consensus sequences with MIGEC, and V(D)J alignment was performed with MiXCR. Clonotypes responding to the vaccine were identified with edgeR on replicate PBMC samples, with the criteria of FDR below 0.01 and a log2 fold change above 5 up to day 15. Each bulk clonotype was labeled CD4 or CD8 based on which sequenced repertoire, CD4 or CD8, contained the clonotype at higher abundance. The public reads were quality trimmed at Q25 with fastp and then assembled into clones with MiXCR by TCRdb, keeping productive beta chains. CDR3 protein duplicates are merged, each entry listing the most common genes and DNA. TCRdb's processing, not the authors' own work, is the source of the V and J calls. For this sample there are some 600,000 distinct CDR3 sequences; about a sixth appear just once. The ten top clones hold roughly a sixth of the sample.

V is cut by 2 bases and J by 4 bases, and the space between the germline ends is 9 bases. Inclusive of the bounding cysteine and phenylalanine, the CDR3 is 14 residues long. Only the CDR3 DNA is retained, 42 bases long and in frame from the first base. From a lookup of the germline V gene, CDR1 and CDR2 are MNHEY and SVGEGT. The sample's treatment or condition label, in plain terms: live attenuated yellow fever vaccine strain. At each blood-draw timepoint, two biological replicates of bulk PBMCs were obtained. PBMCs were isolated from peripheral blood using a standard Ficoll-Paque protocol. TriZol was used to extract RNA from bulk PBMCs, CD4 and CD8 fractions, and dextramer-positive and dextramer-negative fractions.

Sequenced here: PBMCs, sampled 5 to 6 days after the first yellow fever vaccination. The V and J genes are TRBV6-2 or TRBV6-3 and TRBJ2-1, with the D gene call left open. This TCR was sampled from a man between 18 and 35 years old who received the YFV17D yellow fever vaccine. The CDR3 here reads CASSYVLEYNEQFF. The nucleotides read TGTGCCAGCAGTTACGTCCTAGAATACAATGAGCAGTTCTTC.